The following is a T cell receptor (beta chain) sequence with its context. Within a library made for alpha chains, this beta chain is off target, and its count is uninformative. Germline V gene lookup returns CDR1 SGHRS and CDR2 YFSETQ. This CDR3 is built from 14 residues. V lost 2 bases, J lost 3 bases, and 5 bases stayed unmatched. Using its own MiXCR run on the RT-PCR reads, TCRdb lists one record per CDR3 protein. The top ten hold around 8% of the sample, which has under 8,000 distinct CDR3 sequences, roughly 90% seen once. Sequencing input: memory CD4+ T cells from blood. The chain employs TRBV5-1 and TRBJ2-7, with 7 positions matching TRBD1. The TCR originated in a female donor in good health, serving as a healthy control. The CDR3 region has the DNA TGCGCCAGCAGCTTTGGGACAGTTTTCTACGAGCAGTACTTC. Its translation: CASSFGTVFYEQYF. Supplemented by reference TRBV5-1 and TRBJ2-7, the full variable domain reads KAGVTQTPRYLIKTRGQQVTLSCSPISGHRSVSWYQQTPGQGLQFLFEYFSETQRNKGNFPGRFSGRQFSNSRSEMNVSTLELGDSALYLCASSFGTVFYEQYFGPGTRLTVT.